This TCR beta chain stems from a study of human thymus T cells. This CDR3 has 17 amino acids. CDR1 and CDR2 (germline): KGHSH, LQKENI. The V and J ends lost 2 bases and 4 bases, in that order; junction bases with no gene match: 11. Concerning this clone itself: Its antigen is not identified.

Thymus pieces cut out during corrective heart surgery were the tissue that was used. Overall study findings and caveats: What related research reported was that thymic repertoires overlapped highly among unrelated individuals. Thymic and blood repertoires seemed to favor certain V and J genes.

TCRdb keeps only in-frame clones here, not all; method: immunoSEQ multiplex PCR. This table holds roughly 130,000 clones, about 93% found once. The sequence derives from a boy less than two years old with a congenital heart defect but otherwise immunologically healthy. J is TRBJ1-2 and V is TRBV18; 9 bases align to TRBD1. Sequenced input: thymus tissue. DNA for the CDR3: TGTGCCAGCTCACCATGGGGGACAGGGCGCTACCTCTATGGCTACACCTTC. It codes for CASSPWGTGRYLYGYTF.